This T cell receptor (beta chain) was recovered during a study of T cell responses to AZD1222 COVID-19 vaccine. Libraries were prepared by immunoSEQ multiplex PCR; TCRdb keeps only in-frame clonotypes and omits some of them. Among over 130,000 clones listed, 94% were seen once. As for this clone: The antigen remains undetermined.

After removal of 5 bases from V and 6 bases from J, the junction contained 7 bases not matched to a gene. Germline-derived CDR1 and CDR2 are MNHEY and SVGAGI. The CDR3 sequence is 15 residues long. General study findings and limits: Variant regions that are unmutated are reportedly the target of nearly half of spike-specific TCRs.

This receptor was obtained from an adult in good health. The chain has TRBV6-5 and TRBJ1-6; 7 bases line up with TRBD1. Sequences were derived from peripheral blood, sampled on day 0 of AZD1222 vaccination. For the CDR3, the DNA is TGTGCCAGCAGTCCAGGACAGGTGATTAATTCACCCCTCCACTTT. Amino acids: CASSPGQVINSPLHF.